The next 22 T cell receptor beta chains were all read from a single sample in a study of PD-1 blockade in classical Hodgkin lymphoma. Sequencing was performed with immunoSEQ multiplex PCR; in TCRdb, only in-frame clones are kept and a portion is missing. The sample consists of about 90,000 clones, 83% of them appearing once. Time point noted: cycle 4 day 1 (C4D1), after around six weeks of nivolumab. Each patient experienced a relapse that followed autologous stem cell transplantation, and brentuximab vedotin exposure varied. Material: peripheral blood mononuclear cells (PBMCs), obtained before the fourth cycle of nivolumab. These receptors originate from a human donor with classical Hodgkin lymphoma.

The chain has TRBV6-5 and TRBJ2-5; 11 bases are a match to TRBD2. This CDR3 spans 14 amino acids. The junction had 6 bases not matched to a gene; V was cut back by 5 bases and J by 7 bases. Germline V CDR1 and CDR2: MNHEY, SVGAGI. CDR3 in DNA: TGTGCCAGCAGTCCCCTAACTAGCGGGGGGACCCAGTACTTC. Amino acid sequence: CASSPLTSGGTQYF.

This clone was detected only a few times. J is TRBJ2-5 and V is TRBV27; 9 bases align to TRBD1. This CDR3 comprises 14 residues. The V and J ends lost 6 bases and 7 bases, in that order; junction bases with no gene match: 9. In germline, CDR1 is MNHEY, CDR2 SMNVEV (reference sequence). CDR3 sequence reads: CASSYGQGSGTQYF. CDR3 DNA sequence: TGTGCCAGCAGCTACGGACAGGGGAGCGGGACCCAGTACTTC.

The rearrangement uses TRBV27 and TRBJ2-7, with 10 positions matching TRBD2. This CDR3 is 16 amino acids long. The junction had 10 bases not matched to a gene; V was cut back by 6 bases and J by 2 bases. CDR1 is MNHEY, CDR2 SMNVEV, per germline (reference sequence). CDR3 DNA sequence: TGTGCCAGCAGAACCCACACTAGCGGGATCGCCTACGAGCAGTACTTC. As protein: CASRTHTSGIAYEQYF.

The gene calls are TRBV9 and TRBJ2-2, with D possibly TRBD2 on 5 matching bases. Germline V gene data show CDR1 as SGDLS and CDR2 as YYNGEE. The CDR3 contains 14 residues. Trimming shortened V by 3 bases and J by 4 bases, and 10 bases separated the two germline ends. CDR3 sequence (DNA): TGTGCCAGCAGCGAGAGAGGGATCACCGGGGAGCTGTTTTTT. As protein: CASSERGITGELFF.

The chain joins TRBV11-2 to TRBJ2-1; no reliable D call. Germline CDR1 SGHAT, CDR2 FQNNGV. V was clipped by 2 bases and J by 0 bases, with 2 bases between them. CDR3 size: 13 residues. The DNA of the CDR3 is TGTGCCAGCAGCTTAAGCTCCTACAATGAGCAGTTCTTC. Translated, it gives CASSLSSYNEQFF.

The chain joins TRBV19 to TRBJ1-2, with 9 bases aligning to TRBD1. Trimming removed 8 bases from V and 4 bases from J; junction bases left unmatched: 20. Germline CDR1 reads LNHDA; CDR2 reads SQIVND (reference sequence). This CDR3 has 18 amino acids. The CDR3 region has the DNA TGTGCCAGTTCCCAAGTCGTCCGGGACAGGGAATTTCGCTATGGCTACACCTTC. This gives the protein CASSQVVRDREFRYGYTF.

The gene calls are TRBV19 and TRBJ2-3, with TRBD2 as a possible D gene (7 bases). The CDR3 has 15 amino acids. V was shortened by 3 bases and J by 2 bases, with 12 bases between the two germline ends. Germline V gives CDR1 LNHDA, CDR2 SQIVND (reference sequence). DNA for the CDR3: TGTGCCAGTAGTATGGGGGGGCCCTCCACAGATACGCAGTATTTT. Encoded protein: CASSMGGPSTDTQYF. The variable domain in full, completed from reference TRBV19 and TRBJ2-3, reads DGGITQSPKYLFRKEGQNVTLSCEQNLNHDAMYWYRQDPGQGLRLIYYSQIVNDFQKGDIAEGYSVSREKKESFPLTVTSAQKNPTAFYLCASSMGGPSTDTQYFGPGTRLTVL.

This clone has only a few counts. The J gene is TRBJ2-2, the V gene TRBV15; D is unclear. CDR3 length equals 15 residues. V was shortened by 4 bases and J by 0 bases, with 9 bases between the two germline ends. CDR1 LNHNV and CDR2 YYDKDF come from the germline V gene (reference sequence). This CDR3 is CATSTVRTNTGELFF. The CDR3 nucleotides read TGTGCCACCAGCACCGTGCGGACGAACACCGGGGAGCTGTTTTTT.

In its sample, this clone was seen a few times. The V call is TRBV27, the J call TRBJ2-2; D gene unclear. Germline V gene lookup returns CDR1 MNHEY and CDR2 SMNVEV (reference sequence). The germline V and J ends were trimmed by 2 bases and 5 bases, with 9 bases remaining between them. The CDR3 totals 14 residues. CDR3 in DNA: TGTGCCAGCAGTTTAAGGTCCGGGACCGGGGAGCTGTTTTTT. Its protein product is CASSLRSGTGELFF.

The chain couples TRBV5-1 to TRBJ1-3, with a tentative D call TRBD1 (5 bases). CDR3 length: 15 amino acids. Germline CDR1 and CDR2: SGHRS and YFSETQ. Trimming cost V 2 bases and J 0 bases, with 9 bases left between them. The CDR3 sequence is CASSFGGYSGNTIYF. CDR3 DNA sequence: TGCGCCAGCAGCTTCGGGGGATACTCTGGAAACACCATATATTTT.

The sample holds a few counts of this clone. The V gene is TRBV9, the J gene TRBJ2-2, with 11 bases matching TRBD1. Germline CDR1 reads SGDLS; CDR2 reads YYNGEE. The CDR3 is made up of 19 amino acids. V was clipped by 3 bases and J by 0 bases; unmatched bases: 10. The CDR3, as DNA: TGTGCCAGCAGCGCAGTTCCCGGGACAGGGGGGTCGAACACCGGGGAGCTGTTTTTT. Translating gives CASSAVPGTGGSNTGELFF. The variable domain in full, completed from reference TRBV9 and TRBJ2-2, reads DSGVTQTPKHLITATGQRVTLRCSPRSGDLSVYWYQQSLDQGLQFLIQYYNGEERAKGNILERFSAQQFPDLHSELNLSSLELGDSALYFCASSAVPGTGGSNTGELFFGEGSRLTVL.

The gene calls are TRBV11-2 and TRBJ2-7; D unclear. The V end was cut by 5 bases, the J end by 4 bases, with 9 bases between. Germline V gene lookup returns CDR1 SGHAT and CDR2 FQNNGV. This CDR3 contains 12 residues. In DNA, the CDR3 is TGTGCCAGCAGCCCTGGGTTATACGAGCAGTACTTC. Its translation: CASSPGLYEQYF. The full variable domain, its missing parts supplied by reference TRBV11-2 and TRBJ2-7, is EAGVAQSPRYKIIEKRQSVAFWCNPISGHATLYWYQQILGQGPKLLIQFQNNGVVDDSQLPKDRFSAERLKGVDSTLKIQPAKLEDSAVYLCASSPGLYEQYFGPGTRLTVT.

The CDR3 DNA is TGTGCCAGCACCCCAATCACCCGGAGAGAAAAACTGTTTTTT. Residues: CASTPITRREKLFF. The chain joins TRBV28 to TRBJ1-4; D remains unclear. Germline V gives CDR1 MDHEN, CDR2 SYDVKM. The CDR3 covers 14 residues. The V end lost 7 bases, the J end lost 8 bases, and 17 bases lay between the germline ends.

This clone was counted a few times. CDR3 nucleotides: TGTGCCAGCAGACCGACAGGGGTTTATGGCTACACCTTC. Its protein product is CASRPTGVYGYTF. The genes are TRBV7-2 and TRBJ1-2; 8 positions agree with TRBD1. This CDR3 is built from 13 residues. Germline V CDR1 and CDR2: SGHTA, FQGNSA. J gave up 5 bases and V 6 bases, and 5 bases lay outside the gene matches.

The chain is built from TRBV14 and TRBJ2-1; D not resolved. From germline, CDR1 is SGHDN and CDR2 FVKESK. This CDR3 is built from 13 residues. Trimming took off 1 base at V and 2 bases at J, with 3 bases between the two ends. CDR3 sequence: CASSQGTYNEQFF. CDR3 bases: TGTGCCAGCAGCCAAGGTACCTACAATGAGCAGTTCTTC. The full variable domain, rest sourced from reference TRBV14 and TRBJ2-1, is EAGVTQFPSHSVIEKGQTVTLRCDPISGHDNLYWYRRVMGKEIKFLLHFVKESKQDESGMPNNRFLAERTGGTYSTLKVQPAELEDSGVYFCASSQGTYNEQFFGPGTRLTVL.

The chain carries TRBV2 and TRBJ2-1; 9 positions match TRBD2. V trimming: 7 bases; J trimming: 2 bases; junction bases outside the gene matches: 6. This CDR3 region has 15 residues. The germline gives CDR1 SNHLY, CDR2 FYNNEI. In DNA form, the CDR3 reads TGTGCCAGCAACAGCGGGAGGTCGCCCTACAATGAGCAGTTCTTC. Translation: CASNSGRSPYNEQFF.

This sequence joins TRBV7-3 and TRBJ2-1; D unclear. Germline V gene data show CDR1 as SGHTA and CDR2 as FQGTGA. The CDR3 has 13 amino acids. The ends were cut back, 2 bases at V and 7 bases at J, with 9 bases in the middle. CDR3 DNA sequence: TGTGCCAGCAGCTTAGGTAGGCCGAATGAGCAGTTCTTC. This sequence encodes CASSLGRPNEQFF.

V and J are TRBV19 and TRBJ2-5; D might be TRBD2 (6 bases). V was pared by 10 bases and J by 3 bases, with 24 bases between. The germline CDR1 and CDR2 sequences are LNHDA and SQIVND (reference sequence). There are 16 residues in the CDR3. This CDR3 is CATRGPSTGEEETQYF. The CDR3 nucleotides are TGTGCCACTAGAGGACCGTCGACGGGGGAGGAAGAGACCCAGTACTTC.

The rearrangement links TRBV27 to TRBJ2-7, with D tentatively TRBD1 or TRBD2 (5 bases each). V was clipped by 5 bases and J by 8 bases, with 13 bases between them. Germline-derived CDR1 and CDR2 are MNHEY and SMNVEV (reference sequence). There are 12 residues in the CDR3. Here the CDR3 DNA reads TGTGCCAGCAGTGTCTTCGGGGCTAAGCAGTACTTC. Translated: CASSVFGAKQYF.

This chain links TRBV5-1 with TRBJ2-3; unclear D gene. The CDR3 covers 11 residues. Looked up from germline, CDR1 is SGHRS and CDR2 is YFSETQ. V was clipped by 0 bases and J by 7 bases, with 3 bases between them. The DNA of the CDR3 is TGCGCCAGCAGCTTGGAGTATACGCAGTATTTT. This codes for CASSLEYTQYF.

CDR3 sequence: CASSDGTGIPEAFF. DNA of the CDR3: TGTGCCAGCAGTGACGGGACAGGGATACCTGAAGCTTTCTTT. The rearrangement uses TRBV2 and TRBJ1-1; TRBD1 matches 9 bases. With 3 bases clipped from V and 6 bases from J, the junction kept 5 bases outside the gene matches. CDR3 length: 14 amino acids. Per germline, CDR1 SNHLY and CDR2 FYNNEI.

V usage is TRBV18 and J usage is TRBJ1-1; D gene uncertain. This CDR3 comprises 15 residues. Germline V gene lookup returns CDR1 KGHSH and CDR2 LQKENI. V lost 2 bases and J lost 1, with 11 bases in between. The CDR3 reads CASSPALPKNTEAFF. The CDR3 DNA reads TGTGCCAGCTCACCAGCCTTGCCGAAGAACACTGAAGCTTTCTTT.